Shown below are 5 T cell receptor beta chains from a single sample sequenced in a study of neoadjuvant nivolumab and ipilimumab in lung cancer. Clones were sequenced by immunoSEQ multiplex PCR, and TCRdb holds only the in-frame ones, with some missing. Here the sample spans 25,000 to 30,000 clones, 76% being singletons. The source was tumor tissue, collected after neoadjuvant nivolumab, alone or with ipilimumab, at or shortly before surgery. The receptor source for this set is an adult with non-small cell lung cancer.

The chain couples TRBV5-4 to TRBJ1-1; the match to TRBD1 covers 12 bases. This CDR3 contains 15 residues. Trimming cost V 4 bases and J 5 bases; bases outside gene matches: 6. Germline V CDR1 and CDR2: SGHNT, YYREEE (reference sequence). CDR3 DNA: TGTGCCAGCAGCCCCCGGGACAGGGGGCGGACTGAAGCTTTCTTT. It specifies CASSPRDRGRTEAFF.

This chain connects TRBV30 to TRBJ1-4; the match to TRBD1 covers 10 bases. Per the germline V gene, CDR1 is GTSNPN and CDR2 is SVGIG (reference sequence). V dropped 5 bases and J dropped 5; count of bases not matched to a gene: 5. CDR3 length equals 14 residues. DNA of the CDR3: TGTGCCTGGGGGGGACAGGGGAAAAATGAAAAACTGTTTTTT. It is translated as CAWGGQGKNEKLFF.

The V call is TRBV5-1, the J call TRBJ1-1, with 7 nucleotides matching TRBD1. Per germline, CDR1 SGHRS and CDR2 YFSETQ. The CDR3 has 15 amino acids. With 1 base clipped from V and 0 bases from J, the junction kept 3 bases outside the gene matches. This CDR3 reads CASSLKTGMNTEAFF. The CDR3 DNA reads as TGCGCCAGCAGCTTGAAGACAGGGATGAACACTGAAGCTTTCTTT. Full variable domain (outside the CDR3, taken from reference TRBV5-1 and TRBJ1-1): KAGVTQTPRYLIKTRGQQVTLSCSPISGHRSVSWYQQTPGQGLQFLFEYFSETQRNKGNFPGRFSGRQFSNSRSEMNVSTLELGDSALYLCASSLKTGMNTEAFFGQGTRLTVV.

This rearrangement joins TRBV2 to TRBJ1-5; D perhaps matches TRBD1 (5 bases). V gave up 10 bases and J gave up 4 bases, with 11 bases separating them. Germline V gene sequence: CDR1 SNHLY, CDR2 FYNNEI. CDR3 size: 12 residues. The CDR3 loop reads CAIAGPNQPQHF. The CDR3 DNA sequence: TGTGCCATTGCAGGGCCTAATCAGCCCCAGCATTTT.

The chain has TRBV6-5 and TRBJ1-1; tentatively, D is TRBD1 (6 bases). The CDR3 runs 13 residues. The V end was cut by 6 bases, the J end by 12 bases, with 20 bases between. Germline loops: CDR1 MNHEY, CDR2 SVGAGI. The CDR3: CASSPMGAGESFF. As DNA, the CDR3 is TGTGCCAGCAGCCCTATGGGGGCAGGGGAATCTTTCTTT.